The next 10 T cell receptor beta chains were all read from a single sample in a study of shared clonotypes between healthy human individuals. Naive CD8 cells, CD45RO-negative and positively selected for CCR7, excluded terminally differentiated effector memory CD45RA+ cells. Repertoires were generated with immunoSEQ multiplex PCR, while TCRdb's copy carries only in-frame clones and drops some. The sample lists over 2,000,000 clones; roughly 95% were seen once. The sample consisted of naive CD8+ T cells from PBMCs. These receptors all stem from a man between 18 and 35 years old in good health. Some clones in this sample may be carry-over from other donors' samples.

The chain carries TRBV9 and TRBJ2-2; 16 nucleotides match TRBD2. V lost 0 bases and J lost 4; bases outside the gene matches: 9. CDR1 is SGDLS, CDR2 YYNGEE, per germline. The CDR3 loop spans 20 amino acids. The CDR3 is CASSVGGGLAGGPGTGELFF. The CDR3 coding sequence is TGTGCCAGCAGCGTAGGAGGGGGACTAGCGGGAGGGCCGGGCACCGGGGAGCTGTTTTTT.

Comment on this clone: Other DNA sequences in the sample encode the same CDR3. The chain has TRBV19 and TRBJ2-2; no reliable D call. Per the germline V gene, CDR1 is LNHDA and CDR2 is SQIVND (reference sequence). This CDR3 comprises 13 residues. V gave up 1 base and J gave up 4 bases, with 4 bases separating them. CDR3 DNA: TGTGCCAGTAGTATAGGAGTCACCGGGGAGCTGTTTTTT. It codes for CASSIGVTGELFF.

The chain has TRBV9 and TRBJ2-1; tentatively, D is TRBD1 or TRBD2 (5 bases each). This CDR3 comprises 15 residues. Germline CDR1 and CDR2: SGDLS and YYNGEE. V was clipped by 1 base and J by 7 bases, with 15 bases between them. CDR3 loop: CASSVWGSPGNEQFF. The CDR3 DNA reads as TGTGCCAGCAGCGTATGGGGGAGCCCCGGGAATGAGCAGTTCTTC.

The chain couples TRBV19 to TRBJ2-7; D is unresolved. Trimming left V 8 bases short and J 2 bases short, with 13 bases between. The CDR3 runs to 13 residues. Germline V CDR1 and CDR2: LNHDA, SQIVND (reference sequence). CDR3 sequence reads: CASGMGEPYEQYF. The CDR3, as DNA: TGTGCCAGTGGGATGGGCGAACCCTACGAGCAGTACTTC.

V usage is TRBV2 and J usage is TRBJ2-1; D uncertain. V lost 0 bases, J lost 12 bases, and 12 bases lay in between. CDR1 and CDR2 from the germline V gene are SNHLY and FYNNEI. This CDR3 has 13 amino acids. CDR3 DNA sequence: TGTGCCAGCAGTGAAGCGCTTAGGGTAGGGCAGTTCTTC. Translated, it gives CASSEALRVGQFF.

The CDR3 nucleotides read TGTGCCAGCAGCTCCCGGGGGGCCACAGATACGCAGTATTTT. Its translation: CASSSRGATDTQYF. This chain uses TRBV5-4 with TRBJ2-3; maybe TRBD2 (7 bases). V was trimmed by 3 bases and J by 2 bases, leaving 10 bases between them. This CDR3 is 14 amino acids long. Germline lookup yields CDR1 SGHNT and CDR2 YYREEE (reference sequence).

This clone was seen more than once but under ten times. The chain uses TRBV30 and TRBJ1-1; no definite D call. Germline V gene data show CDR1 as GTSNPN and CDR2 as SVGIG (reference sequence). V was clipped by 5 bases and J by 0 bases, with 10 bases between them. CDR3 length: 13 amino acids. Written as DNA, the CDR3 is TGTGCCTGGGCTAGTCCCATGAACACTGAAGCTTTCTTT. Amino acids: CAWASPMNTEAFF.

The chain couples TRBV11-2 to TRBJ1-1; weak D call: TRBD1 (5 bases). V lost 4 bases to trimming and J lost 11 bases, with 20 bases between them. There are 14 residues in the CDR3. Germline CDR1 reads SGHAT; CDR2 reads FQNNGV. The CDR3 region is CASSSRTTSQWAFF. The CDR3 DNA sequence: TGTGCCAGCAGCTCACGGACAACCTCCCAATGGGCTTTCTTT.

The J gene is TRBJ2-3, the V gene TRBV15; D perhaps matches TRBD2 (5 bases). Trimming pared 5 bases from V and 0 bases from J, leaving 12 bases between. The CDR3 loop spans 15 amino acids. Germline-derived CDR1 and CDR2 are LNHNV and YYDKDF (reference sequence). The CDR3 DNA reads as TGTGCCACCAGCGGGAGACTTTCTAGCACAGATACGCAGTATTTT. It is translated as CATSGRLSSTDTQYF.

Only one count was recorded for this clone. V and J are TRBV29-1 and TRBJ1-2; D is perhaps TRBD1 (6 bases). V gave up 0 bases and J gave up 10 bases, with 12 bases separating them. There are 12 residues in the CDR3. Germline V lookup: CDR1 SQVTM, CDR2 ANQGSEA. CDR3 sequence reads: CSVEDGGGAYTF. CDR3 DNA sequence: TGCAGCGTTGAAGATGGCGGGGGGGCCTACACCTTC.